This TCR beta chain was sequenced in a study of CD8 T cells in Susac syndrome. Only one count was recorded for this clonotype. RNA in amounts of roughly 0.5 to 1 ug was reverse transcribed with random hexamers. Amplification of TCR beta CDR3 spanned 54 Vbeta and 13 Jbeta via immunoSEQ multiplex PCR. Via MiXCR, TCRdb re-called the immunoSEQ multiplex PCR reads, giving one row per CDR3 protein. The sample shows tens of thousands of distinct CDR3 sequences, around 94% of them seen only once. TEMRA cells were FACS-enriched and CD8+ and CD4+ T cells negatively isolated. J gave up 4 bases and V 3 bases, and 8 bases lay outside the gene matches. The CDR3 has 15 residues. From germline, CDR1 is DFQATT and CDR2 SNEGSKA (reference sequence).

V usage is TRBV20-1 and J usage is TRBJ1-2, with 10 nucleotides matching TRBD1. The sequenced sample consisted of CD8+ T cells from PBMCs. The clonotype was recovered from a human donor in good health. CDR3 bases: TGCAGTGCTAGTCGAGACAGGGGGCGCGGCTATGGCTACACCTTC. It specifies CSASRDRGRGYGYTF.